This T cell receptor (beta chain) was recovered during a study of beta chain features in type 1 diabetes (dated by TCRdb to 2017 to 2018). Study-level background: Mean age, gender distribution, total cell number and subset yield did not differ between patients and healthy donors. A total of around 100 million sorted cells were examined across all samples, and RNA yield correlated strongly with the number of cells per subset. The study compared the TCRB repertoires of sorted circulating CD4+ T cell subsets in recently diagnosed type 1 diabetes patients with those in matched healthy donors. Naive and central memory subsets were obtained from all 30 or so donors, but regulatory and stem cell-like memory subsets were isolated from only 8 patients and roughly 8 healthy donors. General findings and caveats noted by the study authors: Naive, central memory and regulatory TCRB repertoires appeared to be more alike among patients than among healthy donors. At VDJ recombination sites, type 1 diabetes patients had fewer insertions and more deleted nucleotides, which implies abnormalities in thymic rearrangement. In all four CD4+ subsets, TCRB CDR3 length was moderately but significantly shorter in type 1 diabetes patients. Shorter templates might be favored by PCR, yet because patient and control samples were amplified and corrected together, any such skew would affect both groups equally. Because the HLA sub-analyses included only small numbers of individuals, any influence of HLA type on TCRB rearrangement was left unresolved. Sequencing cDNA rather than genomic DNA could over-represent highly expressing activated cells, although activation and CD3 levels did not differ between groups.

Concerning this clone: Its antigen target is currently unknown. No base-level quality is on record; no much larger clone is a single base apart.

The CDR3 runs 15 amino acids, cysteine and phenylalanine included. Left in the record is the CDR3 DNA by itself, 45 bases read in frame from the first base. V is shortened by 2 bases, J by 2 bases, and the region joining them spans 11 bases. According to the germline V gene, CDR1 reads MGHRA and CDR2 reads YSYEKL. Each donor gave one peripheral blood draw, averaging approximately 120 mL, which was collected into heparinised tubes. Naive, central memory, regulatory and stem cell-like memory CD4+ T cells were sorted on a BD FACSAria II using a panel including CD45RO, CCR7, CD25, CD127, CD95 and CD27. Every sorted population had a purity above 95%. PBMCs were isolated immediately by Lymphoprep density gradient centrifugation and stained directly without culture. So that batch effects would be minimized, each experiment stained and sorted samples in pairs, pairing one healthy donor with one patient. All of the isolated RNA was reverse transcribed with the High Capacity cDNA Reverse Transcription Kit, so expressed TCRB transcripts were sequenced. Naive, central memory and regulatory T cell samples underwent deep immunoSEQ sequencing, averaging roughly 3.3 million total reads per sample. Sorted cells were lysed in RLT buffer, and RNA was extracted using DNase-treated RNeasy Micro or Mini kits according to cell number. To prevent cross-contamination, each cell subset was processed individually, whereas patient and healthy donor samples were processed jointly. The immunoSEQ multiplex PCR was used to amplify TCRB sequences from cDNA, yielding 87-bp fragments that span the CDR3 region. Sequencing of the amplicons was done on the Illumina HiSeq platform. For the original study's pipeline: Synthetic template baselines were used to correct PCR bias computationally, reads within Hamming distance 2 were collapsed together, and singletons that could not be merged were discarded. Reads were aligned against IMGT so that V, D and J genes, CDR3 length and insertions or deletions at six rearrangement sites could be assigned. Within each subset, clonotype counts were normalized to sorted cell number, and only after that were true diversity and Gini coefficients computed with the tcR R package. Repertoire sharing was quantified using the overlap coefficient calculated on TCRB nucleotide sequences. Out-of-frame TCRB sequences from naive cells were analyzed as a proxy for the pre-selection repertoire. TCRdb provides this immuneACCESS table in a form limited to in-frame rearrangements. Some clones are lacking; in checked studies, under half of them reflect an unresolved V gene, and why the rest are absent is not known. Clonal size and the V and J genes are those of that table, whereas D and trimming came from the DNA. The sample has about 410,000 clones on record, approximately 13% of them singletons. In total, the top ten clones hold approximately 0.035% of the sample.

Here the chain combines TRBV4-1 and TRBJ2-3; matching of 5 bases hints at TRBD1 as the D gene. This receptor was taken from a man between 25 and 39 years old in good health. The sequenced sample was naive CD4+ T cells from blood. The intended sense of this specimen's cell subset or site label: true naive CD4+ T cells. The CDR3 region has the sequence CASSQLPGATDTQYF. Read as DNA, the sequence is TGCGCCAGCAGCCAACTCCCTGGGGCCACAGATACGCAGTATTTT.